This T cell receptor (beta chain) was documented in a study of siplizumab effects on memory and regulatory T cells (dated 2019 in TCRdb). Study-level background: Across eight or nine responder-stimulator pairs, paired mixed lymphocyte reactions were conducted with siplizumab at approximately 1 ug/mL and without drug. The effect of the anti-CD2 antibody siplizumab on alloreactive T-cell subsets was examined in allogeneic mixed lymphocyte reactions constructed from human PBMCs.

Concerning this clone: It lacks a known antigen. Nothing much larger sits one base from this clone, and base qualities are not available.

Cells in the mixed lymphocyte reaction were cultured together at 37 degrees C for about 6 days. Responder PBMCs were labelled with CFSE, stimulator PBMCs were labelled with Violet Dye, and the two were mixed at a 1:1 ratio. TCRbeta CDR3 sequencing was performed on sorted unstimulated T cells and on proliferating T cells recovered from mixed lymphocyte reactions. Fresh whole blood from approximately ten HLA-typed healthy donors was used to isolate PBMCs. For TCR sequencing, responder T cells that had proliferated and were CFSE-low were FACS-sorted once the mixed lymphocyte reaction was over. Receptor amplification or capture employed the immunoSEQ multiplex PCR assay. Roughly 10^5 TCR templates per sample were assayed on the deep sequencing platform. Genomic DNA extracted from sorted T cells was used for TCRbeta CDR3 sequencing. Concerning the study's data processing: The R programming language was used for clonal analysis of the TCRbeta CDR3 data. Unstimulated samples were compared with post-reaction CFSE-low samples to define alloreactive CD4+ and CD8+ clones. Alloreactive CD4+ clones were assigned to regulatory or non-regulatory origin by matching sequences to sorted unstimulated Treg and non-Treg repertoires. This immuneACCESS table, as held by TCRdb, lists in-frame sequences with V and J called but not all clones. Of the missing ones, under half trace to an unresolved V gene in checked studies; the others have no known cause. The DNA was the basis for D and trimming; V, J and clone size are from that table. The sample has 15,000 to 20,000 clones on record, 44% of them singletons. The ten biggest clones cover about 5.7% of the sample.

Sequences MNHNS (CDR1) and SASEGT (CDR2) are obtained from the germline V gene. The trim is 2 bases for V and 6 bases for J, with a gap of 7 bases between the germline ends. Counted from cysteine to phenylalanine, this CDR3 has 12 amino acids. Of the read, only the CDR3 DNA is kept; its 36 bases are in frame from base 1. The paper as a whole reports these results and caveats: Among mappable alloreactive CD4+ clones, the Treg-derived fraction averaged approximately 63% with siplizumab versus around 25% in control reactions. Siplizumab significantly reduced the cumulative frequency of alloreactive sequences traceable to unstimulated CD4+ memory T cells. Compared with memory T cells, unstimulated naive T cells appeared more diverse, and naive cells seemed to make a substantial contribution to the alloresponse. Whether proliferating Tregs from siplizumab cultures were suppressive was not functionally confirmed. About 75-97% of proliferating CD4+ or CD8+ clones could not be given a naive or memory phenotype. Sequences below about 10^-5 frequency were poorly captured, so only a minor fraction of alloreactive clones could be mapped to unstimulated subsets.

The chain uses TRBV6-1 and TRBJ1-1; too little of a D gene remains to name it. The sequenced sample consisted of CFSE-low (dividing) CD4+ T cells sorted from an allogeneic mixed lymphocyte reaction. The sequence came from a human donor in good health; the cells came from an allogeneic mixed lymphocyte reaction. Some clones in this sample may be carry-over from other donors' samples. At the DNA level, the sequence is TGTGCCAGCAGTGAATTACTAGCTGAAGCTTTCTTT. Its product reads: CASSELLAEAFF.